A selection of T cell receptor beta chains follows, all from one sample in a study of CD8+CD57+ T cells in acquired aplastic anemia. TCRdb itself ran the reads through MiXCR, one entry per CDR3 protein. The table records 150,000 to 200,000 distinct CDR3 sequences, around 45% of them present only once. Sequenced input: sorted CD4+, CD8+, or CD8+CD57+ T cells (not recorded which) from PBMCs. These receptors came from a human donor in good health. Both conserved end residues are part of each CDR3. The D gene is left open where the match is weak. A row's size may be missing; if present it is once, few, many or a size class.

CDR3nt: TGTGCCACCAGCAGAGGTTCATACCAAGAGACCCAGTACTTC
CDR3aa: CATSRGSYQETQYF
j_gene: TRBJ2-5
v_gene: TRBV15
abundance: few
d_gene: NA

CDR3nt: TGTGCCAGCAGCCAAGAGGTTCAAGGGAATGAGCAGTTCTTC
CDR3aa: CASSQEVQGNEQFF
j_gene: TRBJ2-1
v_gene: TRBV14
abundance: NA
d_gene: NA

CDR3nt: TGTGCCAGCAGTGGGGTAGGGATGAGGAATCAGCCCCAGCATTTT
CDR3aa: CASSGVGMRNQPQHF
j_gene: TRBJ1-5
v_gene: TRBV2
abundance: many
d_gene: NA

CDR3nt: TGTGCCAGCAGTTTTACGGGGATCAATCAGCCCCAGCATTTT
CDR3aa: CASSFTGINQPQHF
j_gene: TRBJ1-5
v_gene: TRBV28
abundance: NA
d_gene: NA

CDR3nt: TGCAGCACTCCCCGCGATTGGTCGGGGGAGACCCAGTACTTC
CDR3aa: CSTPRDWSGETQYF
j_gene: TRBJ2-5
v_gene: TRBV20-1
abundance: many
d_gene: NA

CDR3nt: TGCAGTGCTACCGACATGGACAGGGGGAAGACTGAAGCTTTCTTT
CDR3aa: CSATDMDRGKTEAFF
j_gene: TRBJ1-1
v_gene: TRBV20-1
abundance: NA
d_gene: TRBD1

CDR3nt: TGTGCCAGTAGTATGTACGCGCTAGCCACAGATACGCAGTACTTT
CDR3aa: CASSMYALATDTQYF
j_gene: TRBJ2-3
v_gene: TRBV19
abundance: NA
d_gene: NA

CDR3nt: TGTGCCAGCAGCCAATTGGCGGGGGGGCACTACGAGCAGTACTTC
CDR3aa: CASSQLAGGHYEQYF
j_gene: TRBJ2-7
v_gene: TRBV3-2
abundance: many
d_gene: NA

CDR3nt: TGTGCCAGTACCCGGACAGGGGGGAACACCGGGGAGCTGTTTTTT
CDR3aa: CASTRTGGNTGELFF
j_gene: TRBJ2-2
v_gene: TRBV19
abundance: many
d_gene: TRBD1

CDR3nt: TGTGCCAGCAGTTTGTCCAGGGGGCGCTTCTCGAACTTAGGAAACACCATATATTTT
CDR3aa: CASSLSRGRFSNLGNTIYF
j_gene: TRBJ1-3
v_gene: TRBV28
abundance: once
d_gene: TRBD1

CDR3nt: TGTGCCAGCGGGTTTGCTGGGGCCAACGTCCTGACTTTC
CDR3aa: CASGFAGANVLTF
j_gene: TRBJ2-6
v_gene: TRBV6-4
abundance: NA
d_gene: NA

CDR3nt: TGTGCCAGCAACAGACAGTTCCCAGATACGCAGTATTTT
CDR3aa: CASNRQFPDTQYF
j_gene: TRBJ2-3
v_gene: TRBV6-1
abundance: NA
d_gene: NA

CDR3nt: TGTGCCAGCAGTGCTGACAGCACCTATAATACGCAGTATTTT
CDR3aa: CASSADSTYNTQYF
j_gene: TRBJ2-3
v_gene: TRBV27
abundance: once
d_gene: NA

CDR3nt: TGTGCCAGCAGTGAGACAGGCGGTAGCAACGAGCAGTACTTC
CDR3aa: CASSETGGSNEQYF
j_gene: TRBJ2-7
v_gene: TRBV25-1
abundance: many
d_gene: NA

CDR3nt: TGTGCCAGCAGCTTATATGTCAATTCCCAGCCCCAGCATTTT
CDR3aa: CASSLYVNSQPQHF
j_gene: TRBJ1-5
v_gene: TRBV7-2
abundance: many
d_gene: NA

CDR3nt: TGTGCCAGCACCACGTACGCAGACATTTACGAGCAGTACTTC
CDR3aa: CASTTYADIYEQYF
j_gene: TRBJ2-7
v_gene: TRBV28
abundance: NA
d_gene: NA

CDR3nt: TGTGCCAGCAGCCACCCCCTATCCTACGAGCAGTACTTC
CDR3aa: CASSHPLSYEQYF
j_gene: TRBJ2-7
v_gene: TRBV7-8
abundance: NA
d_gene: NA

CDR3nt: TGTGCCAGCAGCTTAGCGGGGCCGAACAATGAGCAGTTCTTC
CDR3aa: CASSLAGPNNEQFF
j_gene: TRBJ2-1
v_gene: TRBV7-8
abundance: many
d_gene: NA

CDR3nt: TGCAGTGCTAGATCGACCCAGAATAGCGGGAGCAATGAGCAGTTCTTC
CDR3aa: CSARSTQNSGSNEQFF
j_gene: TRBJ2-1
v_gene: TRBV20-1
abundance: NA
d_gene: TRBD2

CDR3nt: TGTGCCAGCAGTTCGGGGAGTCGAAAACAGCCCCAGCATTTT
CDR3aa: CASSSGSRKQPQHF
j_gene: TRBJ1-5
v_gene: TRBV2
abundance: NA
d_gene: NA

CDR3nt: TGCAGCGGGGGGCGGGACGCCTACGAGCAGTACTTC
CDR3aa: CSGGRDAYEQYF
j_gene: TRBJ2-7
v_gene: TRBV29-1
abundance: many
d_gene: NA

CDR3nt: TGTGCCACCAGCTTGGACAGGGAGGGAATTAGGGAGCAGTTCTTC
CDR3aa: CATSLDREGIREQFF
j_gene: TRBJ2-1
v_gene: TRBV15
abundance: NA
d_gene: NA

CDR3nt: TGCAGCGTGACAAGGTCTGACCCGAACACTGAAGCTTTCTTT
CDR3aa: CSVTRSDPNTEAFF
j_gene: TRBJ1-1
v_gene: TRBV29-1
abundance: NA
d_gene: NA

CDR3nt: TGTGCCAGCAGACACGGGACAGGGGAGAACACCGGGGAGCTGTTTTTT
CDR3aa: CASRHGTGENTGELFF
j_gene: TRBJ2-2
v_gene: TRBV7-3
abundance: NA
d_gene: TRBD1

CDR3nt: TGTGCCAGCAGCCAAGGACTAGCGGGGCCCGGGGAGCTGTTTTTT
CDR3aa: CASSQGLAGPGELFF
j_gene: TRBJ2-2
v_gene: TRBV3-1
abundance: few
d_gene: TRBD2

CDR3nt: TGTGCCAGCAGGAGGTGGGACTCCTACGAGCAGTACTTC
CDR3aa: CASRRWDSYEQYF
j_gene: TRBJ2-7
v_gene: TRBV7-2
abundance: few
d_gene: NA

CDR3nt: TGTGCCAGCAGCCAAGAGAGACAGAGGGGCACCGGGGAGCTGTTTTTT
CDR3aa: CASSQERQRGTGELFF
j_gene: TRBJ2-2
v_gene: TRBV3-1
abundance: few
d_gene: NA

CDR3nt: TGTGCCAGCAGACGTAGCTCCTACGAGCAGTACTTC
CDR3aa: CASRRSSYEQYF
j_gene: TRBJ2-7
v_gene: TRBV2
abundance: NA
d_gene: NA

CDR3nt: TGTGCCAGCGGACCGGGACTAGAATCTACCGGGGAGCTGTTTTTT
CDR3aa: CASGPGLESTGELFF
j_gene: TRBJ2-2
v_gene: TRBV2
abundance: NA
d_gene: TRBD2

CDR3nt: TGTGCCAGCAGCTCTCGTCCGGGACAGGGCCTTATGAGGGCCGGGGAGCTGTTTTTT
CDR3aa: CASSSRPGQGLMRAGELFF
j_gene: TRBJ2-2
v_gene: TRBV7-9
abundance: many
d_gene: TRBD1

CDR3nt: TGTGCCAGCAGTTATAGATTCTCATTCACAGATACGCAGTATTTT
CDR3aa: CASSYRFSFTDTQYF
j_gene: TRBJ2-3
v_gene: TRBV7-1
abundance: NA
d_gene: NA

CDR3nt: TGTGCCAGCAGCTTGGCGGCAGGCCGAGAATCCCCTTATGGCTACACCTTC
CDR3aa: CASSLAAGRESPYGYTF
j_gene: TRBJ1-2
v_gene: TRBV5-4
abundance: NA
d_gene: NA

CDR3nt: TGCGCCAGCAGCTTGGTTGGAACTAACACTGAAGCTTTCTTT
CDR3aa: CASSLVGTNTEAFF
j_gene: TRBJ1-1
v_gene: TRBV5-1
abundance: few
d_gene: NA

CDR3nt: TGTGCCAGCAGCGTCGGTGGACAGGGCCCGATCTATAATTCACCCCTCCACTTT
CDR3aa: CASSVGGQGPIYNSPLHF
j_gene: TRBJ1-6
v_gene: TRBV9
abundance: many
d_gene: TRBD1

CDR3nt: TGTGCCAGCGAGCACAGGGCTTACGAGCAGTACTTC
CDR3aa: CASEHRAYEQYF
j_gene: TRBJ2-7
v_gene: TRBV7-9
abundance: many
d_gene: NA

CDR3nt: TGTGCTAGCAGCTTAAAACTAGCGGGGGGGCGCCGAGAGACCCAGTACTTC
CDR3aa: CASSLKLAGGRRETQYF
j_gene: TRBJ2-5
v_gene: TRBV7-7
abundance: NA
d_gene: TRBD2

CDR3nt: TGTGCCATCATGACAGGGGGAACCGCTAACTATGGCTACACCTTC
CDR3aa: CAIMTGGTANYGYTF
j_gene: TRBJ1-2
v_gene: TRBV10-3
abundance: NA
d_gene: TRBD1

CDR3nt: TGTGCCAGCTGCAGGACAGTTAATAATTCACCCCTCCACTTT
CDR3aa: CASCRTVNNSPLHF
j_gene: TRBJ1-6
v_gene: TRBV2
abundance: few
d_gene: NA

CDR3nt: TGTGCCTCCGCGCCGGGGAGCTCCAATCAGCCCCAGCATTTT
CDR3aa: CASAPGSSNQPQHF
j_gene: TRBJ1-5
v_gene: TRBV19
abundance: many
d_gene: NA

CDR3nt: TGTGCCAGCAGCCCCGGTCGGACCGGGGGGCTGTTTTTT
CDR3aa: CASSPGRTGGLFF
j_gene: TRBJ2-2
v_gene: TRBV6-1
abundance: NA
d_gene: NA

CDR3nt: TGTGCCAGCAGGACAGCGGGAGTGGACTACAATGAGCAGTTCTTC
CDR3aa: CASRTAGVDYNEQFF
j_gene: TRBJ2-1
v_gene: TRBV7-9
abundance: many
d_gene: TRBD2

CDR3nt: TGCAGTGCTAGTTACCGGGCTAACTATGGCTACACCTTC
CDR3aa: CSASYRANYGYTF
j_gene: TRBJ1-2
v_gene: TRBV20-1
abundance: many
d_gene: NA

CDR3nt: TGCGCCAGCAGCTTGCCTAGCGGGGGGCCTCAAGAGACCCAGTACTTC
CDR3aa: CASSLPSGGPQETQYF
j_gene: TRBJ2-5
v_gene: TRBV5-1
abundance: many
d_gene: TRBD2

CDR3nt: TGCAGTGCTTTGGACTGGAACAATGAGCAGTTCTTC
CDR3aa: CSALDWNNEQFF
j_gene: TRBJ2-1
v_gene: TRBV20-1
abundance: many
d_gene: NA

CDR3nt: TGCAGCGTTGCCCGGGCGTCGGCTAACGGGAGGGCCAATGAGCAGTTCTTC
CDR3aa: CSVARASANGRANEQFF
j_gene: TRBJ2-1
v_gene: TRBV29-1
abundance: many
d_gene: TRBD2

CDR3nt: TGTGCCAGCAGTGACAGGTCCGAGCAGTACTTC
CDR3aa: CASSDRSEQYF
j_gene: TRBJ2-7
v_gene: TRBV2
abundance: many
d_gene: NA

CDR3nt: TGTGCCACCAGCGCCCGAGGAGGGGTTTCGAATTCACCCCTCCACTTT
CDR3aa: CATSARGGVSNSPLHF
j_gene: TRBJ1-6
v_gene: TRBV15
abundance: many
d_gene: NA

CDR3nt: TGCAGTGCCCTCGGACAGCGCACAGATACGCAGTATTTT
CDR3aa: CSALGQRTDTQYF
j_gene: TRBJ2-3
v_gene: TRBV20-1
abundance: many
d_gene: NA

CDR3nt: TGTGCCAGCAGTTACTACGGGACGGGCGGGGAGCTGTTTTTT
CDR3aa: CASSYYGTGGELFF
j_gene: TRBJ2-2
v_gene: TRBV6-2/TRBV6-3
abundance: NA
d_gene: NA

CDR3nt: TGCAGTGCTCCCGTAGGGAGTTTCTACAATGAGCAGTTCTTC
CDR3aa: CSAPVGSFYNEQFF
j_gene: TRBJ2-1
v_gene: TRBV20-1
abundance: NA
d_gene: NA

CDR3nt: TGTGCCAGCAGCTTATCTACCACCATATATTTT
CDR3aa: CASSLSTTIYF
j_gene: TRBJ1-3
v_gene: TRBV7-4
abundance: NA
d_gene: NA

CDR3nt: TGCGCCAGCAGCTTGGTTAAGGACACTGAAGCTTTCTTT
CDR3aa: CASSLVKDTEAFF
j_gene: TRBJ1-1
v_gene: TRBV5-1
abundance: many
d_gene: NA

CDR3nt: TGTGCCAGCAGTTACGGGTCAGGCTATGGCTACACCTTC
CDR3aa: CASSYGSGYGYTF
j_gene: TRBJ1-2
v_gene: TRBV6-5
abundance: many
d_gene: NA

CDR3nt: TGTGCTAGTGGTCAACGACAGGGCGTATTAGAAAAACTGTTTTTT
CDR3aa: CASGQRQGVLEKLFF
j_gene: TRBJ1-4
v_gene: TRBV12-5
abundance: NA
d_gene: TRBD1